The 29 T cell receptor beta chains in this list originate from one sample, sequenced in a study of T cells in Graves' hyperthyroidism and ophthalmopathy. From RNA transcripts, TCR beta CDR3 regions were amplified. During a first-round RT-PCR of the TCR CDR3, the HTBI primer set was used. TCRdb independently ran MiXCR on the multiplex PCR reads; one entry per CDR3 protein. Of more than 300,000 distinct CDR3 sequences in the sample, approximately 13% were seen once. Source material: blood. The receptor set was obtained from a woman between 18 and 29 years old with Graves' hyperthyroidism.

This clonotype occurred many times. J is TRBJ1-5 and V is TRBV20-1; D possibly corresponds to TRBD1 (6 bases). The CDR3 is 16 amino acids. Deletions cut 3 bases from V and 7 bases from J, with 22 bases between. Germline V gives CDR1 DFQATT, CDR2 SNEGSKA (reference sequence). This CDR3 reads CSASTRGERGRQPQHF. Written as DNA, the CDR3 is TGCAGTGCTAGTACTAGGGGGGAGAGGGGTCGGCAGCCCCAGCATTTT.

This clonotype was observed at least ten times. The chain employs TRBV24-1 and TRBJ2-3; 11 bases are a match to TRBD2. The CDR3 runs to 15 residues. The V segment lost 9 bases and the J segment 2 bases; nucleotides outside the gene matches: 6. Germline V gene sequence: CDR1 KGHDR, CDR2 SFDVKD. The CDR3 region is CATGKTSGATDTQYF. CDR3 nucleotide sequence: TGTGCCACCGGAAAGACTAGCGGGGCCACAGATACGCAGTATTTT.

Many counts were recorded for this clonotype. The gene calls are TRBV7-2 and TRBJ1-6; D call uncertain. This CDR3 has 14 residues. Trimming pared 4 bases from V and 8 bases from J, leaving 12 bases between. The germline V gene has CDR1 SGHTA and CDR2 FQGNSA. CDR3 coding DNA: TGTGCCAGCAGCTATGCGCGGGGTCATTCACCCCTCCACTTT. Protein product: CASSYARGHSPLHF.

To note about this clonotype: It may be a read error: a sequence one base away is much more abundant. The chain couples TRBV20-1 to TRBJ2-1, with 8 positions matching TRBD2. The CDR3 covers 12 residues. Germline assignment: CDR1 DFQATT and CDR2 SNEGSKA (reference sequence). Germline trimming cut 5 bases from V and 10 bases from J; bases unmatched to any gene: 7. CDR3 region: CSAPGLGGEQFF. As DNA, the CDR3 is TGCAGTGCTCCGGGACTAGGCGGCGAGCAGTTCTTC.

CDR3 region: CASSQDLGLVRTGELFF. The CDR3 DNA reads TGTGCCAGCAGCCAAGATCTCGGGCTAGTAAGGACCGGGGAGCTGTTTTTT. The V call is TRBV14, the J call TRBJ2-2; D is ambiguous. Looked up from germline, CDR1 is SGHDN and CDR2 is FVKESK. V lost 0 bases and J lost 5, with 16 bases in between. The CDR3 runs 17 residues.

This clonotype was seen a handful of times. This chain links TRBV5-1 with TRBJ2-3; D might be TRBD2 (6 bases). Germline loops: CDR1 SGHRS, CDR2 YFSETQ. The CDR3 extends over 15 amino acids. V lost 4 bases, J lost 2 bases, and 14 bases lay in between. The CDR3: CASSRGTPYTDTQYF. The CDR3 bases are TGCGCCAGCAGCCGTGGGACTCCTTACACAGATACGCAGTATTTT.

This clonotype was seen repeatedly, ten times or more. This chain connects TRBV12-3 or TRBV12-4 to TRBJ2-5; TRBD2 is a possible D gene (6 bases). This CDR3 contains 11 residues. V was shortened by 8 bases and J by 4 bases, with 8 bases between the two germline ends. In DNA, the CDR3 is TGTGCCAGCGGCGGGACAGAGACCCAGTACTTC. Its protein is CASGGTETQYF.

As regards this clonotype: The junction does not match germline at one end; this may be a read error. The chain uses TRBV9 and TRBJ2-2, with 11 bases identical to TRBD2. The CDR3 is made up of 17 amino acids. Per germline, CDR1 SGDLS and CDR2 YYNGEE. The CDR3 region has the DNA TGTGCCAGCAGCATGACTAGCGGGATTTCGAACATCGGGGAGCTGTTTTTT. This encodes CASSMTSGISNIGELFF.

This clonotype was found many times. V usage is TRBV11-3 and J usage is TRBJ2-1; 8 bases map to TRBD1. The CDR3 contains 14 residues. Germline assignment: CDR1 SGHNT and CDR2 YENEEA. Trimming at V came to 1 base and at J to 7 bases, leaving 3 bases not matched to a gene. CDR3 sequence reads: CASSLGTGLNEQFF. For the CDR3, the DNA is TGTGCCAGCAGCTTAGGGACAGGGCTAAATGAGCAGTTCTTC.

This clonotype was observed many times. This chain joins TRBV7-3 and TRBJ2-3, with 10 bases identical to TRBD2. V was pared by 3 bases and J by 6 bases, with 15 bases of the junction left unmatched. The CDR3 runs to 18 residues. Germline V gives CDR1 SGHTA, CDR2 FQGTGA. CDR3 amino acids: CASSFTRASGGASDTQYF. CDR3 nucleotide sequence: TGTGCCAGCAGCTTCACACGGGCCAGCGGGGGGGCGTCGGATACGCAGTATTTT. The variable domain in full, completed from reference TRBV7-3 and TRBJ2-3, reads GAGVSQTPSNKVTEKGKYVELRCDPISGHTALYWYRQSLGQGPEFLIYFQGTGAADDSGLPNDRFFAVRPEGSVSTLKIQRTERGDSAVYLCASSFTRASGGASDTQYFGPGTRLTVL.

A few counts support this clonotype. The junction does not match germline at one end; this may be a read error. The rearrangement links TRBV7-2 to TRBJ2-5; 7 bases match TRBD1. Germline V lookup: CDR1 SGHTA, CDR2 FQGNSA. The CDR3 is made up of 14 amino acids. CDR3 amino acids: CASSPGTVQGTQYF. The CDR3 DNA is TGTGCCAGCAGCCCGGGGACAGTCCAAGGGACCCAGTACTTC.

This clonotype was found many times. The chain is built from TRBV12-3 or TRBV12-4 and TRBJ1-4; D possibly corresponds to TRBD1 (5 bases). V lost 6 bases, J lost 10 bases, and 24 bases lay in between. The CDR3 loop spans 16 amino acids. The CDR3 region is CASSVTQGAFLGKLFF. CDR3 DNA sequence: TGTGCCAGCAGCGTCACCCAAGGGGCCTTCTTAGGAAAACTGTTTTTT.

About this clonotype itself: An end of the junction does not agree with germline; a read error may underlie this. This chain connects TRBV25-1 to TRBJ2-1; perhaps TRBD2 as D (5 bases). CDR1 and CDR2 (germline): MGHDK, SYGVNS. This CDR3 has 13 amino acids. CDR3 sequence reads: CASSERDYNEQFF. Here the CDR3 DNA reads TGTGCTAGCAGTGAGAGGGACTACAATGAGCAGTTCTTC.

This clonotype was picked up many times. J is TRBJ1-5 and V is TRBV12-3 or TRBV12-4; no reliable D call. V was shortened by 0 bases and J by 6 bases, with 3 bases between the two germline ends. CDR3 length equals 12 residues. CDR3 loop: CASSLASQPQHF. Written as DNA, the CDR3 is TGTGCCAGCAGTTTAGCCAGTCAGCCCCAGCATTTT.

This clonotype was seen repeatedly, ten times or more. V usage is TRBV29-1 and J usage is TRBJ2-1, with D unclear. The CDR3 sequence is 14 residues long. The germline V gene has CDR1 SQVTM and CDR2 ANQGSEA. The V and J ends lost 4 bases and 1 base respectively, with 11 bases between them. The CDR3 DNA sequence: TGCAGCGTTGGGCGGAGTCTGTCCTACAATGAGCAGTTCTTC. Protein product: CSVGRSLSYNEQFF.

Only a few counts were recorded for this clonotype. A single base separates this from a much larger clone, so it may be a read error. J is TRBJ1-1 and V is TRBV15; D remains ambiguous. Germline CDR1 LNHNV, CDR2 YYDKDF (reference sequence). The CDR3 has 14 amino acids. CDR3 amino acids: CATSREVSNIEAFF. CDR3 nucleotide sequence: TGTGCCACCAGCAGAGAAGTCTCGAACATTGAAGCTTTCTTT.

The chain couples TRBV27 to TRBJ1-6; D possibly corresponds to TRBD1 (6 bases). V dropped 0 bases and J dropped 4 bases, with 10 bases sitting between them. Germline CDR1 is MNHEY and CDR2 is SMNVEV (reference sequence). CDR3 length equals 16 residues. The CDR3 DNA reads as TGTGCCAGCAGTTTATCTTCAGGGGAGTATAATTCACCCCTCCACTTT. This gives the protein CASSLSSGEYNSPLHF.

This clonotype was observed at least ten times. The V and J genes are TRBV20-1 and TRBJ1-1, with 7 bases matching TRBD1. Looked up from germline, CDR1 is DFQATT and CDR2 is SNEGSKA (reference sequence). Trimming cost V 0 bases and J 2 bases; bases outside gene matches: 15. The CDR3 runs 18 residues. CDR3 coding DNA: TGCAGTGCTAGAGAAAATCCGGGACAGAGGGAGGGTAACACTGAAGCTTTCTTT. It translates to CSARENPGQREGNTEAFF.

The chain links TRBV7-9 to TRBJ2-3; D unclear. Deletions cut 0 bases from V and 7 bases from J, with 8 bases between. The CDR3 length is 13 residues. The germline V gene encodes CDR1 SEHNR and CDR2 FQNEAQ (reference sequence). Written as DNA, the CDR3 is TGTGCCAGCAGCTTAGCGGGTAGGAATACGCAGTATTTT. It encodes CASSLAGRNTQYF.

This clonotype was counted at least ten times. This rearrangement joins TRBV7-2 to TRBJ2-5; 13 nucleotides match TRBD2. CDR3 length: 18 residues. V trimming: 5 bases; J trimming: 2 bases; junction bases outside the gene matches: 11. Germline lookup yields CDR1 SGHTA and CDR2 FQGNSA. CDR3 residues: CASSLPPLAGGGQETQYF. The CDR3 nucleotides are TGTGCCAGCAGCCTCCCCCCACTAGCGGGAGGGGGTCAAGAGACCCAGTACTTC.

This clonotype was counted at least ten times. The chain has TRBV10-3 and TRBJ2-1, with TRBD1 matching over 10 bases. The CDR3 sequence is 15 residues long. The junction had 7 bases not matched to a gene; V was cut back by 5 bases and J by 6 bases. Germline CDR1 ENHRY, CDR2 SYGVKD. The DNA of the CDR3 is TGTGCCATCAGTTACGACAGGGGGCGCTTCAATGAGCAGTTCTTC. This encodes CAISYDRGRFNEQFF.

This clonotype was counted a single time. A junction end diverges from the germline sequence, so it may reflect a read error. This chain joins TRBV19 and TRBJ1-1, with a possible D match to TRBD1 (5 bases). Germline loops: CDR1 LNHDA, CDR2 SQIVND (reference sequence). The CDR3 has 14 amino acids. CDR3 sequence (DNA): TGTGCCGGTAGGACCATTGGGGGAAATAGCGGAGCTTTCTTT. Encoded protein: CAGRTIGGNSGAFF.

This clonotype occurred many times. The rearrangement joins TRBV11-2 to TRBJ2-7, with D maybe TRBD2 (5 bases). The V and J ends lost 6 bases and 0 bases respectively, with 15 bases between them. CDR1 is SGHAT and CDR2 is FQNNGV in the germline V gene. The CDR3 has 15 amino acids. The CDR3 here is CASRPRLGSSYEQYF. The DNA of the CDR3 is TGTGCCAGCAGACCCCGCTTAGGGAGCTCCTACGAGCAGTACTTC.

This clonotype was seen many times. The chain recombines TRBV29-1 with TRBJ1-5; the D gene is possibly TRBD1 (5 bases). This CDR3 comprises 13 residues. V lost 7 bases and J lost 0, with 10 bases in between. Germline V gene lookup returns CDR1 SQVTM and CDR2 ANQGSEA. The CDR3 loop is CSAHRNSNQPQHF. As DNA, the CDR3 is TGCAGCGCTCACAGGAATAGCAATCAGCCCCAGCATTTT.

This clonotype showed up many times. The V gene is TRBV2, the J gene TRBJ2-7, with D maybe TRBD2 (5 bases). The V end lost 6 bases, the J end lost 7 bases, and 19 bases lay between the germline ends. This CDR3 is 14 amino acids long. Germline loops: CDR1 SNHLY, CDR2 FYNNEI. CDR3 sequence (DNA): TGTGCCAGCAGGGAGGTTGGTCTCGGGGAAGAGCAGTACTTC. It is translated as CASREVGLGEEQYF.

The chain combines TRBV5-6 with TRBJ2-7, with TRBD1 matching 7 bases. This CDR3 spans 13 amino acids. J was trimmed by 4 bases and V by 3 bases; bases with no gene match: 4. Germline lookup yields CDR1 SGHDT and CDR2 YYEEEE. The CDR3 bases are TGTGCCAGCAGCTGGGGGACAGATTACGAGCAGTACTTC. Protein sequence: CASSWGTDYEQYF. Variable domain in full (rest from reference TRBV5-6 and TRBJ2-7): DAGVTQSPTHLIKTRGQQVTLRCSPKSGHDTVSWYQQALGQGPQFIFQYYEEEERQRGNFPDRFSGHQFPNYSSELNVNALLLGDSALYLCASSWGTDYEQYFGPGTRLTVT.

This chain uses TRBV20-1 with TRBJ1-3; D is possibly TRBD1 (5 bases). Germline V gene data show CDR1 as DFQATT and CDR2 as SNEGSKA (reference sequence). This CDR3 has 16 residues. V lost 3 bases to trimming and J lost 0 bases, with 15 bases between them. The chain's CDR3 is CSASLLGRGSGNTIYF. In DNA, the CDR3 is TGCAGTGCTAGCTTACTAGGGAGGGGCTCTGGAAACACCATATATTTT.

The chain is built from TRBV28 and TRBJ1-2; perhaps TRBD1 as D (5 bases). Trimming removed 6 bases from V and 1 base from J, with 15 bases in between. Germline CDR1 MDHEN, CDR2 SYDVKM. This CDR3 region has 15 residues. The CDR3 protein is CASRRGKPFNYGYTF. The CDR3 DNA sequence: TGTGCCAGCAGGCGGGGGAAGCCTTTTAACTATGGCTACACCTTC.

Ten or more counts support this clonotype. The V call is TRBV20-1, the J call TRBJ1-1; unclear D gene. V was cut by 5 bases and J by 1 base, with 17 bases left in between. The CDR3 is 15 residues long. Germline V gene data show CDR1 as DFQATT and CDR2 as SNEGSKA (reference sequence). The CDR3 spells CSAGSLLRENTEAFF. The DNA for the CDR3 is TGCAGTGCTGGGTCCTTACTTAGGGAGAACACTGAAGCTTTCTTT.